This T cell receptor (beta chain) was profiled in a study of blood T cell repertoires in COVID-19. Study-wide background: T cells, B-cell-depleted T cells, or PBMCs provided the cDNA or gDNA that served as material.

The CDR3 is 14 amino acids. With V trimmed by 6 bases and J by 2 bases, 1 base remained unmatched. Germline values: CDR1 SEHNR, CDR2 FQNEAQ (reference sequence). As processed by the authors: Reference gene primer amplification in the assay estimated nucleated cell counts. TCRdb keeps only in-frame clones here, not all; method: immunoSEQ multiplex PCR. V, J and clone size were drawn from that table, and D and trimming were deduced from the DNA. Counted here are 360,000 or so clones, roughly 89% occurring once; the ten biggest clones make up about 1.7%. The TCR comes from a woman between 25 and 40 years old who had recovered from COVID-19. The material sequenced was PBMCs or T cells enriched from blood (not recorded which). This chain uses TRBV7-9 with TRBJ2-1; 10 nucleotides line up with TRBD2. For the CDR3, the DNA is TGTGCCAGCAGAGCGGGAGGGCCCTACAATGAGCAGTTCTTC. Amino acids: CASRAGGPYNEQFF.